This T cell receptor (beta chain) was profiled in a study of Graves' ophthalmopathy and Graves' hyperthyroidism. Study information: The collection of peripheral blood took place at initial diagnosis, before any treatment.

This CDR3 contains 15 residues. V gave up 5 bases and J gave up 4 bases, with 15 bases separating them. CDR1 and CDR2 (germline): MNHEY, SVGEGT. This clonotype has just one count. As diagnostic evidence, clinical symptoms, serum thyroxine, TRAb, thyroid ultrasound and orbital computed tomography were relied upon. The authors used Ficoll-Paque density gradient centrifugation to separate PBMCs. The input was approximately 9.3 ml of fresh peripheral blood. RNA transcripts served as template for amplifying TCR beta CDR3 sequences. The library came from an HTBI-primed first-round RT-PCR and a second-round multiplex PCR. TCRdb redid the calling of the multiplex PCR reads with MiXCR, one entry per CDR3 protein. The sample lists almost 400,000 distinct CDR3 sequences, around 17% seen once, with around 1.5% in the top ten.

The chain uses TRBV6-2 or TRBV6-3 and TRBJ1-5; possible D gene TRBD1, 5 bases. The clonotype was recovered from a woman in her late teens or twenties with Graves' ophthalmopathy. The sequenced sample consisted of peripheral blood. In DNA form, the CDR3 reads TGTGCCAGCAGTCCAGGGCCGTTTGCGAATCAGCCCCAGCATTTT. Protein product: CASSPGPFANQPQHF.